Each of the 13 T cell receptor beta chains below was sequenced from the same sample in a study of CD8 T cells in Susac syndrome. After extraction with the RNeasy kit, roughly 0.45 to 1 ug of the RNA was reverse transcribed using random hexamers. TCRdb re-called the immunoSEQ multiplex PCR reads through MiXCR, storing one row per CDR3 protein. The sample gives about 190,000 distinct CDR3 sequences, around 93% of which show up once; approximately 0.16% is in the top ten. Sequencing used CD8+ T cells from PBMCs. These receptors were obtained from a human donor with Susac syndrome.

This clonotype appeared a single time. The rearrangement joins TRBV18 to TRBJ1-1; 8 nucleotides line up with TRBD1. The CDR3 covers 15 residues. V was pared by 5 bases and J by 1 base, with 6 bases of the junction left unmatched. The germline CDR1 and CDR2 sequences are KGHSH and LQKENI. CDR3 DNA: TGTGCCAGCTCAGTGGACAGGGATGAGAACACTGAAGCTTTCTTT. Its protein is CASSVDRDENTEAFF.

The rearrangement links TRBV4-1 to TRBJ2-7, with 9 bases fitting TRBD2. V shed 0 bases and J 0 bases; nucleotides not matched to a gene: 9. CDR1 is MGHRA and CDR2 is YSYEKL in the germline V gene. This CDR3 has 18 residues. CDR3 nucleotides: TGCGCCAGCAGCCAAGAGGGCGGGGGGGCTATTGACTCCTACGAGCAGTACTTC. It is translated as CASSQEGGGAIDSYEQYF.

The chain combines TRBV15 with TRBJ1-6; D ambiguous. The germline gives CDR1 LNHNV, CDR2 YYDKDF (reference sequence). Trimming left V 0 bases short and J 7 bases short, with 10 bases between. There are 15 residues in the CDR3. This CDR3 is CATSRDGPANSPLHF. Here the CDR3 DNA reads TGTGCCACCAGCAGAGATGGGCCTGCGAATTCACCCCTCCACTTT.

Here the CDR3 DNA reads TGTGCCAGCAGTCCGCCGGGACAGGGCCATGGCTACACCTTC. Protein product: CASSPPGQGHGYTF. The chain joins TRBV27 to TRBJ1-2; 9 positions match TRBD1. Germline trimming cut 5 bases from V and 6 bases from J; bases unmatched to any gene: 7. The germline CDR1 and CDR2 sequences are MNHEY and SMNVEV (reference sequence). The CDR3 has 14 amino acids.

This clonotype was counted once. As DNA, the CDR3 is TGTGCCAGCAGCCCCCGGGGACTAGCGGGAGACGGTTCCTACGAGCAGTACTTC. Translating it yields CASSPRGLAGDGSYEQYF. The chain recombines TRBV13 with TRBJ2-7, with 14 nucleotides matching TRBD2. V shed 5 bases, J shed 1 base, and the junction held 10 bases outside the gene matches. Per germline, CDR1 PRHDT and CDR2 FYEKMQ (reference sequence). CDR3 size: 18 residues. Full variable domain (outside the CDR3, taken from reference TRBV13 and TRBJ2-7): AAGVIQSPRHLIKEKRETATLKCYPIPRHDTVYWYQQGPGQDPQFLISFYEKMQSDKGSIPDRFSAQQFSDYHSELNMSSLELGDSALYFCASSPRGLAGDGSYEQYFGPGTRLTVT.

This sequence joins TRBV3-1 and TRBJ2-5; TRBD1 is a possible D gene (6 bases). Germline V gene data show CDR1 as LGHDT and CDR2 as YNNKEL (reference sequence). V dropped 5 bases and J dropped 1 base, with 11 bases sitting between them. The CDR3 has 14 amino acids. In DNA, the CDR3 is TGTGCCAGCAGCTGGCGGACAGTCCAAGAGACCCAGTACTTC. It is translated as CASSWRTVQETQYF.

The chain uses TRBV10-3 and TRBJ2-3; tentative D call: TRBD2 (6 bases). Germline V gives CDR1 ENHRY, CDR2 SYGVKD. The CDR3 is made up of 13 amino acids. The V gene lost 11 bases and the J gene lost 1 base, with 13 bases spanning the gap. CDR3 loop: CAGSGGGTDTQYF. CDR3 DNA: TGTGCCGGTAGCGGCGGAGGCACAGATACGCAGTATTTT.

The chain recombines TRBV3-1 with TRBJ2-7; D perhaps matches TRBD2 (5 bases). V was shortened by 0 bases and J by 6 bases, with 6 bases between the two germline ends. Per the germline V gene, CDR1 is LGHDT and CDR2 is YNNKEL (reference sequence). The CDR3 spans 12 residues. CDR3 region: CASSQDGIEQYF. The CDR3 DNA is TGTGCCAGCAGCCAAGACGGGATCGAGCAGTACTTC.

The rearrangement uses TRBV5-6 and TRBJ2-7, with 8 bases that match TRBD1. J lost 6 bases, V lost 5 bases, and 4 bases had no gene match. The CDR3 is made up of 12 amino acids. The germline V gene has CDR1 SGHDT and CDR2 YYEEEE. The CDR3 region is CASSGQGPEQYF. The CDR3, as DNA: TGTGCCAGCAGTGGACAGGGCCCCGAGCAGTACTTC.

The V and J genes are TRBV29-1 and TRBJ2-3, with D maybe TRBD1 (6 bases). Germline CDR1 SQVTM, CDR2 ANQGSEA. V was clipped by 5 bases and J by 2 bases, with 11 bases between them. The CDR3 is 13 amino acids. CDR3 protein: CSVTGQITDTQYF. Written as DNA, the CDR3 is TGCAGCGTTACGGGACAAATCACAGATACGCAGTATTTT.

The rearrangement joins TRBV6-5 to TRBJ1-2, with D unresolved. Trimming took off 0 bases at V and 3 bases at J, with 11 bases between the two ends. The CDR3 is made up of 15 amino acids. Germline V gives CDR1 MNHEY, CDR2 SVGAGI. CDR3 amino acids: CASSYSNTAHYGYTF. CDR3 nucleotides: TGTGCCAGCAGTTACTCGAACACAGCTCACTATGGCTACACCTTC.

The CDR3 protein is CASSSAGAETQYF. CDR3 sequence (DNA): TGTGCCAGCAGCTCAGCGGGAGCAGAGACCCAGTACTTC. This chain joins TRBV11-2 and TRBJ2-5; 8 bases map to TRBD2. This CDR3 has 13 residues. Germline V gene lookup returns CDR1 SGHAT and CDR2 FQNNGV. V was clipped by 4 bases and J by 4 bases; unmatched bases: 2.

The CDR3 DNA reads TGCGCCAGCAGCTTGGAGTTCTCCTACGAGCAGTACTTC. Its protein is CASSLEFSYEQYF. This chain connects TRBV5-1 to TRBJ2-7; D ambiguous. The CDR3 totals 13 residues. Trimming stripped 0 bases from V and 0 bases from J, with 4 bases between. In germline, CDR1 is SGHRS, CDR2 YFSETQ.